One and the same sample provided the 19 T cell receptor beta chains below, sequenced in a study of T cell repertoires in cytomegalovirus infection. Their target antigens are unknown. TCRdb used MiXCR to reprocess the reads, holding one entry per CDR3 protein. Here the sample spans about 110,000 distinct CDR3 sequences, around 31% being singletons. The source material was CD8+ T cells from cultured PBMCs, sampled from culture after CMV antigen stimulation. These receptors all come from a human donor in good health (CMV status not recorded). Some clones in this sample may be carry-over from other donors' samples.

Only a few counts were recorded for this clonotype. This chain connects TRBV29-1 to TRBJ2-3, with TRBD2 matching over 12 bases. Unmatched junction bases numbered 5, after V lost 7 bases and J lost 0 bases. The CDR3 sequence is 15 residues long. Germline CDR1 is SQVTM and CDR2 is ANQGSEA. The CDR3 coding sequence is TGCAGCGACTCCGGGACTAGCGGGAGCACAGATACGCAGTATTTT. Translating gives CSDSGTSGSTDTQYF.

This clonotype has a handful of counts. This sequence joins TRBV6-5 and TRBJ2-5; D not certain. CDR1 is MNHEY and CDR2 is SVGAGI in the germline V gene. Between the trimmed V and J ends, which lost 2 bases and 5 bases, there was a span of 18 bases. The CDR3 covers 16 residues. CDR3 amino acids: CASSYEGRPSSETQYF. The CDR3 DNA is TGTGCCAGCAGTTACGAAGGACGGCCTTCTTCGGAGACCCAGTACTTC.

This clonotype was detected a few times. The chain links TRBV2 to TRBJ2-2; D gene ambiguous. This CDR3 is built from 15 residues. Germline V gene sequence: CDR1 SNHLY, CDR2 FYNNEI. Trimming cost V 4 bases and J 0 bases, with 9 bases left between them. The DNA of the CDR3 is TGTGCCAGCAGTGCTGGGGAAACGAACACCGGGGAGCTGTTTTTT. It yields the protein CASSAGETNTGELFF.

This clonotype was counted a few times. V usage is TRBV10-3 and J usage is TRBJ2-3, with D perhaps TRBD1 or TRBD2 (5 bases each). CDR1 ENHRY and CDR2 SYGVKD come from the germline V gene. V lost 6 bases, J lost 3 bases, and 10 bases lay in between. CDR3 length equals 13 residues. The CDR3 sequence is CAIRGGGTDTQYF. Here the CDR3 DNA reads TGTGCCATCAGAGGTGGGGGTACAGATACGCAGTATTTT.

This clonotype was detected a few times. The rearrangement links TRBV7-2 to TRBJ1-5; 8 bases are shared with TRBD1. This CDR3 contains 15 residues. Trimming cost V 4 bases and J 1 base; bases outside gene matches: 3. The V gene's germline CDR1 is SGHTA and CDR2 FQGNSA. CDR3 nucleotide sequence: TGTGCCAGCAGCTCATGGACAGGGAGCAATCAGCCCCAGCATTTT. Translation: CASSSWTGSNQPQHF.

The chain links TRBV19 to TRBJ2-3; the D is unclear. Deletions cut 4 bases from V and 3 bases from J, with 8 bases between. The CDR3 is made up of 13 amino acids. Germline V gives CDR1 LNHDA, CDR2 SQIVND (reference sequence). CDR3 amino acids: CASSTHGTDTQYF. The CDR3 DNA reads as TGTGCCAGTAGTACTCACGGTACAGATACGCAGTATTTT.

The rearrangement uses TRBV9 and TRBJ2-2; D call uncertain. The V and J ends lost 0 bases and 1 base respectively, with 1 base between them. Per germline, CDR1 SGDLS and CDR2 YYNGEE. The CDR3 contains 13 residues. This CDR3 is CASSVENTGELFF. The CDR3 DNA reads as TGTGCCAGCAGCGTAGAGAACACCGGGGAGCTGTTTTTT. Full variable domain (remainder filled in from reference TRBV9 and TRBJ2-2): DSGVTQTPKHLITATGQRVTLRCSPRSGDLSVYWYQQSLDQGLQFLIQYYNGEERAKGNILERFSAQQFPDLHSELNLSSLELGDSALYFCASSVENTGELFFGEGSRLTVL.

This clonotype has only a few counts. The DNA of the CDR3 is TGCGCCAGCAGGGAAGTGGAGGGTTTGAACACTGAAGCTTTCTTT. Amino acids: CASREVEGLNTEAFF. The rearrangement joins TRBV4-1 to TRBJ1-1; D uncertain. The CDR3 covers 15 residues. Germline V gene sequence: CDR1 MGHRA, CDR2 YSYEKL. V was pared by 6 bases and J by 0 bases, with 14 bases between.

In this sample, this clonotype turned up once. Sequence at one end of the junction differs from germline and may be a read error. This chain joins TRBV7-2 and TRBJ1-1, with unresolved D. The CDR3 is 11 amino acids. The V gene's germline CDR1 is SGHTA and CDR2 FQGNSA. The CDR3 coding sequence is TGTGGCAGCCGCGGGTGGACTGAAGCTTTCTTT. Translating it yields CGSRGWTEAFF.

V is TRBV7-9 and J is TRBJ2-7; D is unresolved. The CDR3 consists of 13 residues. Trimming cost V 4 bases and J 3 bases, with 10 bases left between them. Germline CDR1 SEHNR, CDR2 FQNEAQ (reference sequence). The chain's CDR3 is CASSSARNYEQYF. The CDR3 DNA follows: TGTGCCAGCAGCTCAGCGCGGAACTACGAGCAGTACTTC.

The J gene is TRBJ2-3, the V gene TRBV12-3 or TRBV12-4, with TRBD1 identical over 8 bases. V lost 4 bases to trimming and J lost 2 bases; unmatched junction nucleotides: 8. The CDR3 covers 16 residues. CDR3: CASSYRGSVLTDTQYF. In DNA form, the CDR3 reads TGTGCCAGCAGTTACAGGGGGTCTGTTCTCACAGATACGCAGTATTTT.

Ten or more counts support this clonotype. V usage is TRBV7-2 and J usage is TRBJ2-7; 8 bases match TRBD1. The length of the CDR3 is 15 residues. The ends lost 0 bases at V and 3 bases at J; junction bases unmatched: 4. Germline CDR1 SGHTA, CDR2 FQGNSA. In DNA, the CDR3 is TGTGCCAGCAGCTTAGCCCAGGGGGCCTTCTACGAGCAGTACTTC. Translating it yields CASSLAQGAFYEQYF.

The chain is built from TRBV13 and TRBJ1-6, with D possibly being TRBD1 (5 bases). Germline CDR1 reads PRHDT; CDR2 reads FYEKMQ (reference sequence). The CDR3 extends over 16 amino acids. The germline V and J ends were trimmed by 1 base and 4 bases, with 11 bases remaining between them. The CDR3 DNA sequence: TGTGCCAGCAGCTTAGACGGGGCCGATTATAATTCACCCCTCCACTTT. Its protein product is CASSLDGADYNSPLHF.

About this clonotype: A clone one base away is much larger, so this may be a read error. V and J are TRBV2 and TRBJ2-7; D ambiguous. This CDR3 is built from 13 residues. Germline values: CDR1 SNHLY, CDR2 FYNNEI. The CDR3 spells CGSSDPLSYEQYF. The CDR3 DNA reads TGTGGCAGCAGTGACCCCCTCTCCTACGAGCAGTACTTC.

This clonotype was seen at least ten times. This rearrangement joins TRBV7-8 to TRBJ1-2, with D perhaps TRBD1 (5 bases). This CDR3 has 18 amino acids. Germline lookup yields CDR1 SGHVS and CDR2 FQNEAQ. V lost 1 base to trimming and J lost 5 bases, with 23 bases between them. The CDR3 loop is CASSLEARGQLIRYGYTF. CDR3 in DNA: TGTGCCAGCAGCTTAGAAGCTAGAGGACAACTTATAAGATATGGCTACACCTTC.

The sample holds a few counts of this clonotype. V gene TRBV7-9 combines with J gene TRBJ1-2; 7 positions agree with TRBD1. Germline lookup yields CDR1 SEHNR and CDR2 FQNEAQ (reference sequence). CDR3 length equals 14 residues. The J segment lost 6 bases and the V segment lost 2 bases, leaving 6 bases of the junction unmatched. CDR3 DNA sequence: TGTGCCAGCAGCTTAACAGGGGTTGAGAATGGCTACACCTTC. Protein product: CASSLTGVENGYTF.

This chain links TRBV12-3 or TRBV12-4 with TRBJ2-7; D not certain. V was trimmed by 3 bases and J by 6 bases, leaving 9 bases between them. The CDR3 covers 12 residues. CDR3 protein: CASSLSASEQYF. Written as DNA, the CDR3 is TGTGCCAGCAGTTTGTCGGCGTCCGAGCAGTACTTC.

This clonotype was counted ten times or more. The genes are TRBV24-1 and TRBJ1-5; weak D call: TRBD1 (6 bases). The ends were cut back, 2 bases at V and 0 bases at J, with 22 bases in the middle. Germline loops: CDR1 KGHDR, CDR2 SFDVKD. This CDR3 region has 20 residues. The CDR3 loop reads CATSDSYGTPEIYSNQPQHF. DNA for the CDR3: TGTGCCACCAGTGATTCGTACGGGACACCGGAGATTTATAGCAATCAGCCCCAGCATTTT.

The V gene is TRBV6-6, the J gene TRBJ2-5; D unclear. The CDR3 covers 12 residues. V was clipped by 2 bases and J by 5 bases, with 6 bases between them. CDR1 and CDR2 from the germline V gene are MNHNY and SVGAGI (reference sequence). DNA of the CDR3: TGTGCCAGCAGTTACGGCCTGGAGACCCAGTACTTC. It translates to CASSYGLETQYF.